The rows below give T cell receptor beta chains drawn from one sample of a study of regulatory T cells in long-lasting Graves disease. Using its own MiXCR run on the multiplex PCR reads, TCRdb lists one record per CDR3 protein. This table has more than 400,000 distinct CDR3 sequences, about a sixth appearing once. These data were also filed under a second study, of T cells in Graves' hyperthyroidism and ophthalmopathy.

The starting material was peripheral blood mononuclear cells (PBMCs), obtained at new diagnosis, from a patient treated with antithyroid drugs. These receptors originate from a woman in her 30s with Graves disease. CDR3s include the opening cysteine and the closing phenylalanine or tryptophan. Each record gives: D gene, V gene, J gene, CDR3 length, clone size, CDR3 DNA, CDR3 protein. A D gene is named only where the DNA matches it firmly. Expanded clones get a size class; other rows say once, few or many, or leave the size out.

-,TRBV3-1,TRBJ1-4,12,-,TGTGCCAGCAGCCAAGTGGGGCGGTTACTGTTTTTT,CASSQVGRLLFF
-,TRBV27,TRBJ2-1,15,few,TGTGCCAGCAGCGCATTTGAGGTGCCTAACAATGAGCAGTTCTTC,CASSAFEVPNNEQFF
-,TRBV6-2/TRBV6-3,TRBJ2-7,12,many,TGTGCCAGCTCGGAGGACGGCTACGAGCAGTACTTC,CASSEDGYEQYF
TRBD1,TRBV4-1,TRBJ1-1,13,-,TGCGCCAGCAGCCAGCGACAGGGAATTGAAGCTTTCTTT,CASSQRQGIEAFF
-,TRBV4-1,TRBJ2-1,12,-,TGCGCCAGCAGCCAACCAAACAATGAGCAGTTCTTC,CASSQPNNEQFF
-,TRBV25-1,TRBJ1-4,16,-,TGTGCCAGCAGTGAATTAATGGCCCTGGGGAGTGAAAAACTGTTTTTT,CASSELMALGSEKLFF
TRBD1,TRBV6-1,TRBJ1-2,15,-,TGTGCCAGCGGACAGGGGGCACCGCCCTACTATGGCTACACCTTC,CASGQGAPPYYGYTF
TRBD2,TRBV5-5,TRBJ2-7,17,many,TGTGCCAGCAGCGACCCGGGGCTAGCGGGAGTTGGCGACGAGCAGTACTTC,CASSDPGLAGVGDEQYF
-,TRBV6-2/TRBV6-3,TRBJ2-7,16,many,TGTGCCAGCAGTGAGATACTAGAGGAAGGTTTCTACGAGCAGTACTTC,CASSEILEEGFYEQYF
-,TRBV6-2/TRBV6-3,TRBJ2-1,20,-,TGTGCCAGCGCAGCTCAAGGCGGGGACACTAGCGCCCGCCGGGGCAATGAGCAGTTCTTC,CASAAQGGDTSARRGNEQFF
-,TRBV7-9,TRBJ2-7,13,many,TGTGCCAGCAGACCTACAGGTTCCTACGAGCAGTACTTC,CASRPTGSYEQYF
TRBD2,TRBV4-3,TRBJ2-3,20,-,TGCGCCAGCAGCCAAGGATGGGGAGCGGGAGTCCGGCAGGGCACAGATACGCAGTATTTT,CASSQGWGAGVRQGTDTQYF
-,TRBV6-1,TRBJ1-5,13,many,TGTGCCAGCAGCCACAGGGGCAATCAGCCCCAGCATTTT,CASSHRGNQPQHF
-,TRBV5-6,TRBJ2-1,16,-,TGTGCCAGCAGCTTGGGGGCCGGGGGACTGAGCAATGAGCAGTTCTTC,CASSLGAGGLSNEQFF
TRBD2,TRBV28,TRBJ2-1,14,-,TGTGCCAGCACCGGGACTAGCGGTAACAATGAGCAGTTCTTC,CASTGTSGNNEQFF
TRBD2,TRBV3-1,TRBJ2-1,16,many,TGTGCCAGCAGCCAACAGACTAGCGGGAGGAAAAATGAGCAGTTCTTC,CASSQQTSGRKNEQFF
-,TRBV20-1,TRBJ2-1,15,many,TGCAGTGCTAAACGATCTAGCCCCGGTTTCGGTGAGCAGTTCTTC,CSAKRSSPGFGEQFF
-,TRBV2,TRBJ2-2,15,-,TGTGCCAGCAGTGAACAGGCAAGGAACACCGGGGAGCTGTTTTTT,CASSEQARNTGELFF
-,TRBV7-3,TRBJ2-1,15,-,TGTGCCAGCAGCCTAGACAGCCACCCCTACAATGAGCAGTTCTTC,CASSLDSHPYNEQFF
-,TRBV12-5,TRBJ1-1,12,many,TGTGCTAGTGGTTTGGCCGGGGCTGAAGCTTTCTTT,CASGLAGAEAFF